Listed below are T cell receptor beta chains from one sample, sequenced in a study of cytomegalovirus exposure and HLA in healthy donors. Profiled with immunoSEQ multiplex PCR; TCRdb holds only in-frame clones, not every one. The data hold 130,000 or so clones, with about 82% observed a single time. Sequencing was performed on PBMCs. Receptor source: a female donor in good health and CMV-seropositive. Each CDR3 is given with its conserved first and last residue. The D gene is left open where the match is weak. A clone size is listed for some rows: how often the clone was seen (once, few, many), or a class if it is expanded.

J gene: TRBJ1-1
D gene: NA
V gene: TRBV7-9
clone size: NA
CDR3 length: 12
CDR3 DNA: TGTTCCAGCAGCTTTATGAACACTGAAGCTTTCTTT
CDR3 protein: CSSSFMNTEAFF

J gene: TRBJ2-7
D gene: TRBD2
V gene: TRBV18
clone size: few
CDR3 length: 15
CDR3 DNA: TGTGCCAGCTCCCCCCGAGGAGCGGGAGCGTCCGAGCAGTACTTC
CDR3 protein: CASSPRGAGASEQYF

J gene: TRBJ2-7
D gene: TRBD1
V gene: TRBV5-5
clone size: NA
CDR3 length: 14
CDR3 DNA: TGTGCCAGCAGCTGGGGACAGGGGATATACGAGCAGTACTTC
CDR3 protein: CASSWGQGIYEQYF

J gene: TRBJ1-5
D gene: NA
V gene: TRBV7-6
clone size: NA
CDR3 length: 13
CDR3 DNA: TGTGCCAGCAGCTTGGGGGGGCCGCAGCCCCAGCATTTT
CDR3 protein: CASSLGGPQPQHF

J gene: TRBJ2-7
D gene: TRBD2
V gene: TRBV27
clone size: NA
CDR3 length: 14
CDR3 DNA: TGTGCCAGCAGTTTATCGAACGGGAGGGGTGAGCAGTACTTC
CDR3 protein: CASSLSNGRGEQYF

J gene: TRBJ2-5
D gene: TRBD2
V gene: TRBV2
clone size: NA
CDR3 length: 16
CDR3 DNA: TGTGCCAGCAGTGAAATAGCCGGGACTAGAGGGGAGACCCAGTACTTC
CDR3 protein: CASSEIAGTRGETQYF

J gene: TRBJ2-7
D gene: NA
V gene: TRBV11-2
clone size: NA
CDR3 length: 15
CDR3 DNA: TGTGCCAGCAGCTTAGCGGCGGGACTGGGCTACGAGCAGTACTTC
CDR3 protein: CASSLAAGLGYEQYF

J gene: TRBJ2-7
D gene: NA
V gene: TRBV15
clone size: NA
CDR3 length: 14
CDR3 DNA: TGTGCCACCAGCAGAGGAGACAGTACCTACGAGCAGTACTTC
CDR3 protein: CATSRGDSTYEQYF

J gene: TRBJ2-1
D gene: TRBD2
V gene: TRBV5-1
clone size: NA
CDR3 length: 17
CDR3 DNA: TGCGCCAGCAGCCACATATTCCCTAGCGGGAGCAACAATGAGCAGTTCTTC
CDR3 protein: CASSHIFPSGSNNEQFF

J gene: TRBJ1-4
D gene: TRBD1
V gene: TRBV5-5
clone size: few
CDR3 length: 16
CDR3 DNA: TGTGCCAGCAGCCAAAATACAGGGGGGACTAATGAAAAACTGTTTTTT
CDR3 protein: CASSQNTGGTNEKLFF

J gene: TRBJ1-1
D gene: TRBD1
V gene: TRBV27
clone size: NA
CDR3 length: 16
CDR3 DNA: TGTGCCAGCAGTTCAATTAGACAGGGCCTGAACACTGAAGCTTTCTTT
CDR3 protein: CASSSIRQGLNTEAFF

J gene: TRBJ1-4
D gene: TRBD1
V gene: TRBV6-1
clone size: NA
CDR3 length: 14
CDR3 DNA: TGTGCCAGCAGCCTTGGACAGGGAGAGGAAAAACTGTTTTTT
CDR3 protein: CASSLGQGEEKLFF

J gene: TRBJ1-4
D gene: TRBD1
V gene: TRBV11-2
clone size: NA
CDR3 length: 16
CDR3 DNA: TGTGCCAGCAGCCCTCGACAGGGGGTCGGTAATGAAAAACTGTTTTTT
CDR3 protein: CASSPRQGVGNEKLFF

J gene: TRBJ2-2
D gene: TRBD1
V gene: TRBV19
clone size: NA
CDR3 length: 18
CDR3 DNA: TGTGCCAGTAGTATACGCCCGTCGGGACAGGGGAACACCGGGGAGCTGTTTTTT
CDR3 protein: CASSIRPSGQGNTGELFF

J gene: TRBJ2-4
D gene: TRBD1
V gene: TRBV6-1
clone size: NA
CDR3 length: 21
CDR3 DNA: TGTGCCAGCAGTGAAGGGACAGGACTTTTCCTAATACCTCTAGCCAAAAACATTCAGTACTTC
CDR3 protein: CASSEGTGLFLIPLAKNIQYF

J gene: TRBJ2-7
D gene: TRBD1
V gene: TRBV5-6
clone size: NA
CDR3 length: 15
CDR3 DNA: TGTGCCAGCAGCTTGCCCCTTGGACAGGGTGGGGAGCAGTACTTC
CDR3 protein: CASSLPLGQGGEQYF

J gene: TRBJ1-6
D gene: NA
V gene: TRBV7-2
clone size: NA
CDR3 length: 15
CDR3 DNA: TGTGCCAGCAGCTTTCAGGGCCCCTATAATTCACCCCTCCACTTT
CDR3 protein: CASSFQGPYNSPLHF

J gene: TRBJ2-7
D gene: NA
V gene: TRBV11-2
clone size: few
CDR3 length: 13
CDR3 DNA: TGTGCCAGCAGCTTAGAGTCAGGGGCTGAGCAGTACTTC
CDR3 protein: CASSLESGAEQYF

J gene: TRBJ2-5
D gene: NA
V gene: TRBV5-4
clone size: few
CDR3 length: 14
CDR3 DNA: TGTGCCAGCAGCCCTAGCTATGTGCAAGAGACCCAGTACTTC
CDR3 protein: CASSPSYVQETQYF

J gene: TRBJ2-2
D gene: NA
V gene: TRBV2
clone size: NA
CDR3 length: 15
CDR3 DNA: TGTGCCAGCAGTTATACGGAGCCCCCTACCGGGGAGCTGTTTTTT
CDR3 protein: CASSYTEPPTGELFF